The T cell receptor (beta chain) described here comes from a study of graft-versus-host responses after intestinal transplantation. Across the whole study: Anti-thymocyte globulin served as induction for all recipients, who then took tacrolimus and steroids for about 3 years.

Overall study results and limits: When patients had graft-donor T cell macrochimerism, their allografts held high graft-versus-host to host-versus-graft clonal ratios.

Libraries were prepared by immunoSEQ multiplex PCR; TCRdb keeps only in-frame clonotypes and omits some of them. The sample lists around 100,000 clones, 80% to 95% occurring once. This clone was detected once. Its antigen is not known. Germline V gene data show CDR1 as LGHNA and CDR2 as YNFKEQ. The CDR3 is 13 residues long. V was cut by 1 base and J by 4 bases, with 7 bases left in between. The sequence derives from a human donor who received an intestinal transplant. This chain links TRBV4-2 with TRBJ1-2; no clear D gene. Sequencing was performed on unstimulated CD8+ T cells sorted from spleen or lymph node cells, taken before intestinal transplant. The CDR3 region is CASSQGTIYGYTF. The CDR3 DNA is TGTGCCAGCAGCCAAGGAACGATCTATGGCTACACCTTC.